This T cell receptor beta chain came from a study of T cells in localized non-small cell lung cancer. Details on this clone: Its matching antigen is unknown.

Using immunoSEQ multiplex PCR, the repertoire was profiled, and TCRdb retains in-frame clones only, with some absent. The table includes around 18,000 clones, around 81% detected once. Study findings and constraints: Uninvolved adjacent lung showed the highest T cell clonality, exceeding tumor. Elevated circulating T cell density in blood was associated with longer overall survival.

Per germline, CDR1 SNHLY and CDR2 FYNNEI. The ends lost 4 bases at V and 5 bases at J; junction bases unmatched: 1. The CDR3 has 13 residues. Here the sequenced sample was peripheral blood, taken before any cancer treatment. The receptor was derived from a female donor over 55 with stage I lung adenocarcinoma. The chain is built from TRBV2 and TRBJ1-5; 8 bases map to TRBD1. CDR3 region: CASSGTGYQPQHF. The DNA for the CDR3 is TGTGCCAGCAGTGGGACAGGGTATCAGCCCCAGCATTTT. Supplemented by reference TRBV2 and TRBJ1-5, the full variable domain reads EPEVTQTPSHQVTQMGQEVILRCVPISNHLYFYWYRQILGQKVEFLVSFYNNEISEKSEIFDDQFSVERPDGSNFTLKIRSTKLEDSAMYFCASSGTGYQPQHFGDGTRLSIL.